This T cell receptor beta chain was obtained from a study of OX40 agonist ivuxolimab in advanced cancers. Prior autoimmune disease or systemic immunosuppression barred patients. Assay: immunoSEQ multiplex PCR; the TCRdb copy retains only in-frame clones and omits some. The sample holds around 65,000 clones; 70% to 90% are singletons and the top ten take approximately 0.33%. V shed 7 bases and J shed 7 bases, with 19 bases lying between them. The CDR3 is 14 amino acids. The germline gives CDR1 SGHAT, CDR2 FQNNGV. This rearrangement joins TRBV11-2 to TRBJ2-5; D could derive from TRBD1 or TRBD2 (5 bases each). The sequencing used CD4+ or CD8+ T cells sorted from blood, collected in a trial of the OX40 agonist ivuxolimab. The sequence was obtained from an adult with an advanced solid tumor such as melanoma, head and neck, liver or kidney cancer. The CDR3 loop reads CASNLGGGARTQYF. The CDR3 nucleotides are TGTGCCAGCAACCTTGGGGGTGGGGCAAGGACCCAGTACTTC.